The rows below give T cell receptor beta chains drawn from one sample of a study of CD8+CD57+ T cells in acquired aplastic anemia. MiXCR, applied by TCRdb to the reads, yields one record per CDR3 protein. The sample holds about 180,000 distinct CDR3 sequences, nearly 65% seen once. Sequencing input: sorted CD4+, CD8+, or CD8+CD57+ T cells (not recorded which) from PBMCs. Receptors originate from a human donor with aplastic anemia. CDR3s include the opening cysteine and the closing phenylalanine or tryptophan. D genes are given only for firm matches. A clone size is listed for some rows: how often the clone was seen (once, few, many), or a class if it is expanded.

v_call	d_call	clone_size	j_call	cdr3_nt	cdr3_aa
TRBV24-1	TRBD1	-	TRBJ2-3	TGTGCCACCAGGCCCAATCCGGGACAGGGGCAAGATACGCAGTATTTT	CATRPNPGQGQDTQYF
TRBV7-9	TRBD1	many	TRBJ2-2	TGTGCCAGCAGCTCCCCGGGACAGGGAGTTGACACCGGGGAGCTGTTTTTT	CASSSPGQGVDTGELFF
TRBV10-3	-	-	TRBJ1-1	TGTGCCATCAGGGGTCCGGGGGGCAACACTGAAGCTTTCTTT	CAIRGPGGNTEAFF
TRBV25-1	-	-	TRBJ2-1	TGTGCCAGCCTTCAGGGGAATGAGCAGTTCTTC	CASLQGNEQFF
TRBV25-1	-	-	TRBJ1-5	TGTGCCAGCAGTCGGGGGGAGTATCAGCCCCAGCATTTT	CASSRGEYQPQHF
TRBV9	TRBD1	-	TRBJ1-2	TGTGCCAGCAGCCAATTCGACAGGGATGATGGCTACACCTTC	CASSQFDRDDGYTF
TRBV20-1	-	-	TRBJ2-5	TGCAGTGCTTATGAGGAGACCCAGTACTTC	CSAYEETQYF
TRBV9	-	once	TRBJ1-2	TGTGCCAGCAGCGTGACTAGCGGACATTCTAACTACGGCTACACCTTC	CASSVTSGHSNYGYTF
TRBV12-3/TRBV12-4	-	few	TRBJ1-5	TGTGCCAGCAGTCCCCATGGACGGAAAAATCAGCCCCAGCATTTT	CASSPHGRKNQPQHF
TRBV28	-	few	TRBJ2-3	TGTGCCAGCAGTTTACGGAGACAGACTACAGATACGCAGTATTTT	CASSLRRQTTDTQYF
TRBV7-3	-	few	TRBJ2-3	TGTGCCAGCAGCCGGGCGGGTGGGGCAAACAATGAGCAGTATTTT	CASSRAGGANNEQYF
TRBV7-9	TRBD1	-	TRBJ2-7	TGTGCCAGCAGAGCCGGGACAGCACTCTCCTACGAGCAGTACTTC	CASRAGTALSYEQYF
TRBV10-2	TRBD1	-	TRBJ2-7	TGCGCCAGCCAAGTACCGGGACAGGGTGCCGGCGAGCAGTACTTC	CASQVPGQGAGEQYF
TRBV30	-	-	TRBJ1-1	TGTGCCTGGAGTATGGCGGGGATAGGGTTCACTGAAGCTTTCTTT	CAWSMAGIGFTEAFF
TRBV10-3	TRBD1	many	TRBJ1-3	TGTGCCATCAGTGGCCGGGACAGGGGGTTATCTGGAAACACCATATATTTT	CAISGRDRGLSGNTIYF
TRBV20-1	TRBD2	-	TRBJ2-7	TGCAGCACCCGTGGGGAGGGCTACGAGCAGTACTTC	CSTRGEGYEQYF
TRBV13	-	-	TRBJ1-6	TGTGCCAGCAGCCTAGCGGGGGGGCTTGGAGGTTCACCCCTCCACTTT	CASSLAGGLGGSPLHF
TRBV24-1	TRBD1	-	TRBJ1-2	TGTGCCACCAGTTCGGGGACAGGGGGCTTACTATATGATGGCTACACCTTC	CATSSGTGGLLYDGYTF
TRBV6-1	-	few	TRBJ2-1	TGTGCCAGCAGTCCCCGCTATAGGTACCCCTCCTACAATGAGCAGTTCTTC	CASSPRYRYPSYNEQFF
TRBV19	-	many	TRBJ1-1	TGTGCCAGTAGCCAGACAGGTTACCAAAACACTGAAGCTTTCTTT	CASSQTGYQNTEAFF
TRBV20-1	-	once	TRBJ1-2	TGCAGTGCTAGAGATCTCAGGACTAGCGGGGGTATCGGCTACACCTTC	CSARDLRTSGGIGYTF
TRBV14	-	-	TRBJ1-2	TGTGCCAGCAGCCAAACAGGATTTGGCTACACCTTC	CASSQTGFGYTF
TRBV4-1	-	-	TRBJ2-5	TGCGCCAGCAGCGTGAGGGGGGCGCAGGAAGAGACCCAGTACTTC	CASSVRGAQEETQYF
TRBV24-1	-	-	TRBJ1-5	TGTGCCACCAGTGAAAGGGCGAGCAATCAGCCCCAGCATTTT	CATSERASNQPQHF
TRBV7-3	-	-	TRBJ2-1	TGTGCCAGCAGGGGAGAGCTCACAGGGACCAATGAGCAGTTCTTC	CASRGELTGTNEQFF
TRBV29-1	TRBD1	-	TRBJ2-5	TGCAGCGTCAGGGACAGTCCGTACCAAGAGACCCAGTACTTC	CSVRDSPYQETQYF
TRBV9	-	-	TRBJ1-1	TGTGCCAGCAACGCTCCGAATTCAACTGAAGCTTTCTTT	CASNAPNSTEAFF
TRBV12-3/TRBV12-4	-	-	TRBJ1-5	TGTGCCAGCAGTTTTATTTCCTGGGGTAACAATCAGCCCCAGCATTTT	CASSFISWGNNQPQHF
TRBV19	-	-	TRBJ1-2	TGTGCCAGTAGTCCCATCGGGGGGACTGGCTACACCTTC	CASSPIGGTGYTF
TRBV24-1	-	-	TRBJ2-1	TGTGCCACGAGTCCTGCCGAGAGCCCCTACAATGAGCAGTTCTTC	CATSPAESPYNEQFF
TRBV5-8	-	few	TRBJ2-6	TGTGCCAGCAGCTTGGAAGGGTCCGGGGCCAACGTCCTGACTTTC	CASSLEGSGANVLTF
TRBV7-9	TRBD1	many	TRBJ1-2	TGTGCCAGCAGCTTAAAGGGACAGGGATTATGGGAGGGCTACACCTTC	CASSLKGQGLWEGYTF
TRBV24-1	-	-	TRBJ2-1	TGTGCCACCAGTGATATGGACGAGAGCTCCTACAATGAGCAGTTCTTC	CATSDMDESSYNEQFF
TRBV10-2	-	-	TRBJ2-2	TGCGCCAGCAGTGAGGTGCAGAACACCGGGGAGCTGTTTTTT	CASSEVQNTGELFF
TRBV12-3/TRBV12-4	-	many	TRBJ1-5	TGTGCCAGCAGTTCCAATCCGGGAAGCAATCAGCCCCAGCATTTT	CASSSNPGSNQPQHF
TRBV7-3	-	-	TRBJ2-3	TGTACCAGCAGCCGTGCTGGGGCAGATACGCAGTATTTT	CTSSRAGADTQYF
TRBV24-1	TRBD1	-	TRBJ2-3	TGTGCCACCAGAGGGGGCTCATCAGATACGCAGTATTTT	CATRGGSSDTQYF
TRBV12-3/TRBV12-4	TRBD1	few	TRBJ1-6	TGTGCCAGCAGTCAGACAGGGAGTTATTCACCCCTCCACTTT	CASSQTGSYSPLHF
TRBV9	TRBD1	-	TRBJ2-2	TGTGCCAGCAGCGTTACCACCGGGACAGGGGCATCCGGCGGGGAGCTGTTTTTT	CASSVTTGTGASGGELFF
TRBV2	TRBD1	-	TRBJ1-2	TGTGCCAGCAGTCTCTACCGAGGACAGGTCGGGAACTATGGCTACACCTTC	CASSLYRGQVGNYGYTF
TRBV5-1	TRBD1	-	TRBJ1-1	TGCGCCAGCAGCCGGTCCGGGACAGGGTTTATGAACACTGAAGCTTTCTTT	CASSRSGTGFMNTEAFF